This T cell receptor (beta chain) came from a study of T cell clonality in common variable immunodeficiency. This clone counts as medium-sized. The target antigen is unknown. The missing CDR3 end, 3 residues past where the read stops, is filled in from the germline J gene. General study findings and limits: Reportedly, TCR beta sequences from common variable immunodeficiency showed fewer deletions and N-nucleotide insertions.

The CDR3 contains 13 residues. Germline V gene data show CDR1 as ENHRY and CDR2 as SYGVKD. Trimming at V came to 9 bases and at J to 1 base, leaving 5 bases not matched to a gene. The repertoire was sequenced with immunoSEQ multiplex PCR; TCRdb's copy has only in-frame clones and lacks some. This sample comprises over 1,500 clones, none seen once only. The sequencing input was peripheral blood mononuclear cells. The V and J genes are TRBV10-3 and TRBJ1-1; TRBD1 aligns across 7 bases. The source is a human donor with common variable immunodeficiency. Here the CDR3 reads CAIRQGPNTEAFF. CDR3 DNA (partial): TGTGCCATTCGACAGGGACCGAACACTGAA.